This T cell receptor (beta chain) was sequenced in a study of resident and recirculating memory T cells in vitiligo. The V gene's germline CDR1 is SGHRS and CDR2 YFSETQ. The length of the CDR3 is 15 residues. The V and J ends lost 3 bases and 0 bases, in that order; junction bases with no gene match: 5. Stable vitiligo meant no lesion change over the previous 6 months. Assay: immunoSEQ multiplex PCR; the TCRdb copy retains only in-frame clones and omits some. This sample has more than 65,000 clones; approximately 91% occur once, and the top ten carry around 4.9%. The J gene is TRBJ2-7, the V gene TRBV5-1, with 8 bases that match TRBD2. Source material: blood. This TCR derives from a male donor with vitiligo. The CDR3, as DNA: TGCGCCAGCAGCTCCGTAGCGGGGACCTCCTACGAGCAGTACTTC. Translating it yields CASSSVAGTSYEQYF.